Sequencing of this T cell receptor beta chain was carried out in a study of beta chain features in type 1 diabetes. Study-level information: Healthy donors resembled patients in age, gender and cell yields.

Regarding the study as a whole: Fewer insertions but more deletions were seen at VDJ junctions in type 1 diabetes patients. Shortening that was moderate but significant affected the TCRB CDR3s of Type 1 diabetes patients in all four CD4+ subsets.

Expressed TCRB transcripts were sequenced after all isolated RNA was converted to cDNA. Only in-frame clones appear in the TCRdb table, and some are missing; sequencing was by immunoSEQ multiplex PCR. Of some 410,000 clones in the sample, about 14% were seen once. V lost 4 bases, J lost 11 bases, and 16 bases lay in between. This CDR3 contains 13 residues. Germline V gene data show CDR1 as MNHEY and CDR2 as SMNVEV (reference sequence). Notes on this clone: As yet, its antigen is unknown.

The chain links TRBV27 to TRBJ2-3; D uncertain. This clonotype was sampled from a man aged 30 to 45 in good health. Sequenced sample: naive CD4+ T cells from blood. The CDR3 loop is CASSSNSPMGQYF. The CDR3 nucleotides are TGTGCCAGCAGTTCTAACTCGCCGATGGGGCAGTATTTT.